These 27 T cell receptor beta chains came from one sample sequenced in a study of response to subunit inactivated influenza vaccine. TCRdb re-derived calls from the RT-PCR reads in MiXCR, one entry per CDR3 protein. The sample shows under 500,000 distinct CDR3 sequences, around 9.9% of them seen only once. Source: PBMCs from blood, taken roughly 46 days after vaccination. The receptors shown here come from a man aged 45-60 years who received an inactivated influenza vaccine.

The V and J genes are TRBV5-1 and TRBJ1-2; D uncertain. CDR1 SGHRS and CDR2 YFSETQ come from the germline V gene. V shed 3 bases and J shed 4 bases, with 10 bases lying between them. CDR3 size: 13 residues. The CDR3, as DNA: TGCGCCAGCAGCTCGGAGACGTTCTATGGCTACACCTTC. Translating it yields CASSSETFYGYTF.

The chain links TRBV28 to TRBJ2-3; TRBD2 aligns across 7 bases. V shed 5 bases and J 8 bases; nucleotides not matched to a gene: 13. Germline V gene lookup returns CDR1 MDHEN and CDR2 SYDVKM. CDR3 length equals 15 residues. The CDR3 loop reads CASSTGDYGGGTQYF. The CDR3 nucleotides are TGTGCCAGCAGTACGGGGGACTACGGGGGTGGTACGCAGTATTTT.

V and J are TRBV29-1 and TRBJ2-3; the D call may be TRBD1 or TRBD2 (9 bases each). CDR1 is SQVTM and CDR2 is ANQGSEA in the germline V gene. The CDR3 loop spans 19 amino acids. The V end was cut by 2 bases, the J end by 4 bases, with 28 bases between. CDR3 in amino acids: CSVELRQGESGRISDTQYF. CDR3 in DNA: TGCAGCGTTGAATTGCGACAGGGGGAGAGCGGGAGGATATCAGATACGCAGTATTTT.

This clonotype was counted only a few times. The chain has TRBV20-1 and TRBJ2-7; possible D gene TRBD1, 6 bases. Germline lookup yields CDR1 DFQATT and CDR2 SNEGSKA (reference sequence). This CDR3 has 12 residues. Trimming pared 5 bases from V and 7 bases from J, leaving 15 bases between. The CDR3 sequence is CSAAQTGFEQYF. The CDR3 coding sequence is TGCAGTGCTGCCCAAACAGGGTTTGAGCAGTACTTC.

This chain connects TRBV6-1 to TRBJ2-2; D is perhaps TRBD1 or TRBD2 (6 bases each). The ends were cut back, 8 bases at V and 8 bases at J, with 18 bases in the middle. The V gene's germline CDR1 is MNHNS and CDR2 SASEGT. This CDR3 has 14 residues. The CDR3 bases are TGTGCCAGCGTAAAGGAGGGGGTTACGGGGGAGCTGTTTTTT. This sequence encodes CASVKEGVTGELFF.

There are many counts of this clonotype. V and J are TRBV6-1 and TRBJ1-5; 8 nucleotides line up with TRBD1. The CDR3 has 13 amino acids. J lost 3 bases, V lost 8 bases, and 3 bases had no gene match. Germline V gene lookup returns CDR1 MNHNS and CDR2 SASEGT. The CDR3 region is CASRTGNNQPQHF. CDR3 sequence (DNA): TGTGCCAGCCGGACAGGGAACAATCAGCCCCAGCATTTT.

Many counts were recorded for this clonotype. The chain links TRBV6-5 to TRBJ1-5; D is possibly TRBD1 (5 bases). Germline V gene lookup returns CDR1 MNHEY and CDR2 SVGAGI. V was trimmed by 2 bases and J by 10 bases, leaving 12 bases between them. The CDR3 is 13 residues long. CDR3 sequence (DNA): TGTGCCAGCAGTTACCGGGGGGGGTATCCCCAGCATTTT. It specifies CASSYRGGYPQHF.

The chain carries TRBV13 and TRBJ1-1; possible D gene TRBD1, 6 bases. CDR3 length: 22 amino acids. Germline V lookup: CDR1 PRHDT, CDR2 FYEKMQ (reference sequence). The V gene lost 5 bases and the J gene lost 1 base, with 35 bases spanning the gap. This CDR3 is CASSIYSFHNRTANFRNTEAFF. DNA for the CDR3: TGTGCCAGCAGCATTTATTCTTTTCATAACCGGACAGCAAATTTCAGGAACACTGAAGCTTTCTTT. The whole variable domain, filled in from reference TRBV13 and TRBJ1-1, reads AAGVIQSPRHLIKEKRETATLKCYPIPRHDTVYWYQQGPGQDPQFLISFYEKMQSDKGSIPDRFSAQQFSDYHSELNMSSLELGDSALYFCASSIYSFHNRTANFRNTEAFFGQGTRLTVV.

There are a few counts of this clonotype. The V and J genes are TRBV29-1 and TRBJ1-1; D not resolved. V shed 3 bases and J shed 5 bases, with 7 bases lying between them. The CDR3 totals 11 residues. The germline V gene encodes CDR1 SQVTM and CDR2 ANQGSEA. CDR3 DNA sequence: TGCAGCGTTGAGTCGGGAACTGAAGCTTTCTTT. It yields the protein CSVESGTEAFF.

Only a few counts were recorded for this clonotype. The CDR3 loop reads CASSSDILFTGEQYF. The CDR3 bases are TGTGCCAGCAGCTCGGACATACTATTCACGGGGGAGCAGTACTTC. V gene TRBV7-6 combines with J gene TRBJ2-7, with D perhaps being TRBD1 or TRBD2 (5 bases each). From germline, CDR1 is SGHVS and CDR2 FNYEAQ. Deletions cut 4 bases from V and 7 bases from J, with 20 bases between. The CDR3 contains 15 residues.

The chain carries TRBV10-3 and TRBJ2-2; D gene ambiguous. Germline-derived CDR1 and CDR2 are ENHRY and SYGVKD. The V end was cut by 10 bases, the J end by 0 bases, with 9 bases between. CDR3 length: 13 amino acids. The CDR3 region has the DNA TGTGCCACGGGCCAGGCGAACACCGGGGAGCTGTTTTTT. Amino acids: CATGQANTGELFF.

This clonotype was recorded at least ten times. The chain is built from TRBV5-1 and TRBJ2-3; 7 bases map to TRBD1. Trimming took 0 bases from V and 0 from J; bases not matched to a gene: 1. This CDR3 is built from 15 residues. Germline CDR1 and CDR2: SGHRS and YFSETQ. CDR3 DNA sequence: TGCGCCAGCAGCTTGGTGGGACAGAGCACAGATACGCAGTATTTT. This encodes CASSLVGQSTDTQYF.

This clonotype has ten or more counts. The rearrangement joins TRBV29-1 to TRBJ2-7; the D is unclear. Deletions cut 4 bases from V and 1 base from J, with 5 bases between. The length of the CDR3 is 11 residues. The germline V gene encodes CDR1 SQVTM and CDR2 ANQGSEA. The CDR3 reads CSVVGSYEQYF. CDR3 sequence (DNA): TGCAGCGTTGTTGGGTCCTACGAGCAGTACTTC.

This clonotype was detected a few times. The V call is TRBV4-3, the J call TRBJ2-7; the D is unclear. The germline CDR1 and CDR2 sequences are LGHNA and YSLEER. This CDR3 is built from 17 residues. Trimming removed 0 bases at V and 6 bases at J, with 21 bases between. The CDR3 spells CASSQDPMGAMGSEQYF. The DNA of the CDR3 is TGCGCCAGCAGCCAAGACCCGATGGGCGCGATGGGCTCCGAGCAGTACTTC.

Only a few counts were recorded for this clonotype. V gene TRBV6-6 combines with J gene TRBJ1-2, with 8 bases lining up with TRBD1. This CDR3 region has 13 residues. The junction had 4 bases not matched to a gene; V was cut back by 2 bases and J by 8 bases. Germline CDR1 is MNHNY and CDR2 is SVGAGI (reference sequence). CDR3 coding DNA: TGTGCCAGCAGTTACGAGACAGGGGCGGGCTACACCTTC. Translation: CASSYETGAGYTF.

Concerning this clonotype itself: This may be a read error, as it is one base from a much larger clone. CDR3 sequence: CTSTKQGAVEQYF. In DNA form, the CDR3 reads TGTACCAGTACCAAACAGGGGGCGGTCGAGCAGTACTTC. This chain joins TRBV5-6 and TRBJ2-7, with 9 bases matching TRBD1. Germline V CDR1 and CDR2: SGHDT, YYEEEE. CDR3 size: 13 residues.

A word on this clonotype: At one end the junction does not follow the germline gene, possibly because of a read error. The CDR3 DNA sequence: TGTGCCATCAGCTTAGGCGGGGGGAAGGATGCTTTCTTT. Protein: CAISLGGGKDAFF. The J gene is TRBJ1-1, the V gene TRBV7-9; D perhaps matches TRBD1 (5 bases). The germline gives CDR1 SEHNR, CDR2 FQNEAQ (reference sequence). The CDR3 spans 13 residues.

The chain employs TRBV5-6 and TRBJ2-5; D is perhaps TRBD2 (5 bases). V lost 0 bases and J 5 bases, leaving 11 bases between the germline ends. The CDR3 totals 14 residues. Germline assignment: CDR1 SGHDT and CDR2 YYEEEE. The CDR3 sequence is CASSLDWEMETQYF. The CDR3 DNA reads TGTGCCAGCAGCTTGGACTGGGAGATGGAGACCCAGTACTTC.

The chain links TRBV5-5 to TRBJ2-7, with 12 positions matching TRBD1. Losses at the gene ends were 4 bases for V and 4 bases for J; bases not matched to a gene: 6. In germline, CDR1 is SGHKS, CDR2 YYEKEE (reference sequence). This CDR3 spans 15 amino acids. The CDR3 region has the DNA TGTGCCAGCAGCCCCGCGGGACAGGGGGCTTACGAGCAGTACTTC. Its protein product is CASSPAGQGAYEQYF.

In its sample, this clonotype was seen a few times. V usage is TRBV28 and J usage is TRBJ2-7; TRBD1 matches 9 bases. The CDR3 is 14 amino acids. Trimming cost V 6 bases and J 6 bases; bases outside gene matches: 9. In germline, CDR1 is MDHEN, CDR2 SYDVKM. In nucleotides, the CDR3 is TGTGCCAGCAGCCGGGGACAGGGAGGTCGCGAGCAGTACTTC. It is translated as CASSRGQGGREQYF.

This clonotype was picked up many times. The chain couples TRBV7-2 to TRBJ2-7, with 10 bases fitting TRBD2. The CDR3 extends over 15 amino acids. Germline V gives CDR1 SGHTA, CDR2 FQGNSA. V lost 5 bases, J lost 4 bases, and 8 bases stayed unmatched. Written as DNA, the CDR3 is TGTGCCAGCAGCCCATGGACTAGCGGAGGATACGAGCAGTACTTC. Protein: CASSPWTSGGYEQYF.

This sequence joins TRBV7-2 and TRBJ1-5; D unclear. Germline V gene lookup returns CDR1 SGHTA and CDR2 FQGNSA. Deletions cut 4 bases from V and 3 bases from J, with 7 bases between. This CDR3 region has 13 residues. CDR3 bases: TGTGCCAGCAGCTCCTGGGACAATCAGCCCCAGCATTTT. It codes for CASSSWDNQPQHF.

This clonotype was seen more than once but under ten times. This sequence joins TRBV4-3 and TRBJ1-4; 8 bases map to TRBD1. CDR1 and CDR2 (germline): LGHNA, YSLEER. V was pared by 1 base and J by 4 bases, with 2 bases of the junction left unmatched. This CDR3 spans 15 amino acids. The CDR3 DNA reads TGCGCCAGCAGCCAAGGAACAGGGGGTAATGAAAAACTGTTTTTT. Residues: CASSQGTGGNEKLFF.

This clonotype was picked up a small number of times. The chain employs TRBV12-3 or TRBV12-4 and TRBJ1-4, with D hard to call. The germline V and J ends were trimmed by 1 base and 8 bases, with 5 bases remaining between them. The CDR3 length is 12 residues. This CDR3 is CASSLVDEKLFF. CDR3 coding DNA: TGTGCCAGCAGTTTAGTAGACGAAAAACTGTTTTTT.

Ten or more counts support this clonotype. The V gene is TRBV5-5, the J gene TRBJ2-7; TRBD1 might be the D (5 bases). Germline values: CDR1 SGHKS, CDR2 YYEKEE (reference sequence). The V end lost 1 base, the J end lost 4 bases, and 15 bases lay between the germline ends. CDR3 length: 15 residues. For the CDR3, the DNA is TGTGCCAGCAGCTTGTTTGTGACAGACCTTTACGAGCAGTACTTC. Translated, it gives CASSLFVTDLYEQYF.

This sequence joins TRBV15 and TRBJ2-5; no definite D call. From germline, CDR1 is LNHNV and CDR2 YYDKDF (reference sequence). The CDR3 length is 15 residues. Between the trimmed V and J ends, which lost 1 base and 4 bases, there was a span of 13 bases. The CDR3 region has the DNA TGTGCCACCAGCAGAGCAGGAAGGGTGGGAGAGACCCAGTACTTC. As protein: CATSRAGRVGETQYF. Supplemented by reference TRBV15 and TRBJ2-5, the full variable domain reads DAMVIQNPRYQVTQFGKPVTLSCSQTLNHNVMYWYQQKSSQAPKLLFHYYDKDFNNEADTPDNFQSRRPNTSFCFLDIRSPGLGDTAMYLCATSRAGRVGETQYFGPGTRLLVL.

The V gene is TRBV2, the J gene TRBJ2-3, with TRBD1 identical over 9 bases. CDR3 length equals 12 residues. Germline CDR1 SNHLY, CDR2 FYNNEI. The junction had 4 bases not matched to a gene; V was cut back by 2 bases and J by 13 bases. CDR3 amino acids: CASSERDREEYF. Here the CDR3 DNA reads TGTGCCAGCAGTGAAAGGGACAGGGAGGAGTATTTT.